The 24 T cell receptor beta chains given below trace back to one sample, sequenced in a study of cytomegalovirus exposure and HLA in healthy donors. The PCR employed 60 Vbeta primers together with 13 Jbeta primers. TCRdb's copy holds only in-frame clones and misses some; the assay was immunoSEQ multiplex PCR. This sample has some 180,000 clones, with 70% to 85% found just once. The sequenced sample consisted of PBMCs. The receptor source for this set is a woman aged 55-70 years in good health and CMV-seropositive.

In this sample, this clone turned up a few times. V and J are TRBV28 and TRBJ1-5, with D unresolved. In germline, CDR1 is MDHEN, CDR2 SYDVKM. Trimming removed 6 bases at V and 0 bases at J, with 3 bases between. The CDR3 runs to 12 residues. The CDR3 spells CASSRSNQPQHF. The CDR3 region has the DNA TGTGCCAGCAGCCGTAGCAATCAGCCCCAGCATTTT. Filled out from reference TRBV28 and TRBJ1-5, the complete variable domain reads DVKVTQSSRYLVKRTGEKVFLECVQDMDHENMFWYRQDPGLGLRLIYFSYDVKMKEKGDIPEGYSVSREKKERFSLILESASTNQTSMYLCASSRSNQPQHFGDGTRLSIL.

This clone turned up a few times. This sequence joins TRBV7-6 and TRBJ2-5; 16 bases are a match to TRBD2. Germline CDR1 reads SGHVS; CDR2 reads FNYEAQ. The CDR3 totals 20 residues. Trimming cost V 1 base and J 1 base; bases outside gene matches: 9. The CDR3 DNA reads as TGTGCCAGCAGCTTAGTCGTTCCCGGGACTAGCGGGAGGGCCCAAGAGACCCAGTACTTC. Translation: CASSLVVPGTSGRAQETQYF.

The CDR3 sequence is CASSPSMGLAGVVRNNEQFF. CDR3 DNA sequence: TGTGCCAGCAGCCCCTCCATGGGACTAGCGGGGGTAGTCCGGAACAATGAGCAGTTCTTC. The chain recombines TRBV4-2 with TRBJ2-1; TRBD2 matches 14 bases. Trimming removed 4 bases from V and 5 bases from J; junction bases left unmatched: 16. Germline CDR1 is LGHNA and CDR2 is YNFKEQ. This CDR3 spans 20 amino acids.

This sequence joins TRBV7-9 and TRBJ2-1, with 11 positions matching TRBD2. This CDR3 is 15 amino acids long. V trimming: 3 bases; J trimming: 9 bases; junction bases outside the gene matches: 7. Per the germline V gene, CDR1 is SEHNR and CDR2 is FQNEAQ (reference sequence). CDR3 in amino acids: CASSFLGTSGTEQFF. CDR3 coding DNA: TGTGCCAGCAGCTTCCTGGGGACTAGCGGCACTGAGCAGTTCTTC.

The chain combines TRBV5-1 with TRBJ2-7; 8 positions match TRBD2. Trimming cost V 6 bases and J 0 bases; bases outside gene matches: 17. The CDR3 is 18 residues long. CDR1 is SGHRS, CDR2 YFSETQ, per germline. CDR3 residues: CASTLGRRAGGLSYEQYF. CDR3 coding DNA: TGCGCCAGCACCCTTGGTAGGAGGGCGGGGGGCCTCTCCTACGAGCAGTACTTC.

The chain employs TRBV27 and TRBJ2-2, with a weak D call TRBD2 (6 bases). The CDR3 is made up of 15 amino acids. The V and J ends lost 3 bases and 1 base respectively, with 9 bases between them. CDR1 and CDR2 (germline): MNHEY, SMNVEV (reference sequence). The CDR3 loop reads CASSFRGRNTGELFF. CDR3 DNA sequence: TGTGCCAGCAGTTTTCGGGGGAGGAACACCGGGGAGCTGTTTTTT.

This clone has a handful of counts. This CDR3 is also generated by other DNA sequences in the sample. This chain connects TRBV28 to TRBJ1-4; possibly TRBD1 for D (6 bases). Trimming removed 4 bases from V and 0 bases from J, with 9 bases in between. The CDR3 totals 15 residues. Germline CDR1 MDHEN, CDR2 SYDVKM. CDR3 protein: CASSSEGATNEKLFF. In nucleotides, the CDR3 is TGTGCCAGCAGTTCCGAGGGGGCAACTAATGAAAAACTGTTTTTT.

The chain couples TRBV4-2 to TRBJ1-3; possible D gene TRBD1, 5 bases. Trimming took 1 base from V and 2 from J, leaving 9 bases between them. The CDR3 totals 15 residues. Germline CDR1 LGHNA, CDR2 YNFKEQ. The CDR3 loop reads CASSQVVRAGNTIYF. The CDR3, as DNA: TGTGCCAGCAGCCAAGTTGTCAGGGCTGGAAACACCATATATTTT.

The J gene is TRBJ1-1, the V gene TRBV30, with 7 bases lining up with TRBD1. Germline lookup yields CDR1 GTSNPN and CDR2 SVGIG (reference sequence). The CDR3 has 14 amino acids. The junction had 4 bases not matched to a gene; V was cut back by 1 base and J by 2 bases. For the CDR3, the DNA is TGTGCCTGGAGTGGGGACAGACGTAACACTGAAGCTTTCTTT. Protein sequence: CAWSGDRRNTEAFF.

The rearrangement uses TRBV27 and TRBJ1-5, with a possible D match to TRBD1 (5 bases). CDR1 is MNHEY and CDR2 is SMNVEV in the germline V gene (reference sequence). The CDR3 covers 13 residues. V was shortened by 6 bases and J by 10 bases, with 16 bases between the two germline ends. The CDR3 DNA sequence: TGTGCCAGCAGCCGGGGACTGTTTTCTCCCCAGCATTTT. It is translated as CASSRGLFSPQHF.

The CDR3 nucleotides read TGTGCCAGCAGCTTGTCAGCAGGGGGTGAAAAACTGTTTTTT. It is translated as CASSLSAGGEKLFF. The chain carries TRBV5-4 and TRBJ1-4; 7 bases are a match to TRBD1. The CDR3 is made up of 14 amino acids. The J segment lost 7 bases and the V segment lost 1 base, leaving 4 bases of the junction unmatched. Germline-derived CDR1 and CDR2 are SGHNT and YYREEE (reference sequence). Full variable domain (remainder filled in from reference TRBV5-4 and TRBJ1-4): ETGVTQSPTHLIKTRGQQVTLRCSSQSGHNTVSWYQQALGQGPQFIFQYYREEENGRGNFPPRFSGLQFPNYSSELNVNALELDDSALYLCASSLSAGGEKLFFGSGTQLSVL.

The CDR3 here is CASSESGTNTGELFF. Here the CDR3 DNA reads TGTGCCAGCAGCGAGAGCGGGACTAACACCGGGGAGCTGTTTTTT. This sequence joins TRBV11-3 and TRBJ2-2; 7 nucleotides align to TRBD2. Looked up from germline, CDR1 is SGHNT and CDR2 is YENEEA. CDR3 length: 15 residues. V lost 5 bases and J lost 2; bases outside the gene matches: 5.

V and J are TRBV19 and TRBJ1-5; no reliable D call. Trimming cost V 8 bases and J 2 bases, with 7 bases left between them. CDR1 is LNHDA and CDR2 is SQIVND in the germline V gene (reference sequence). The CDR3 is 12 residues long. The CDR3 nucleotides are TGTGCCAGTTCGAGGGGCAATCAGCCCCAGCATTTT. This codes for CASSRGNQPQHF.

The gene calls are TRBV28 and TRBJ1-5; TRBD1 agrees at 7 bases. The germline CDR1 and CDR2 sequences are MDHEN and SYDVKM. With V trimmed by 7 bases and J by 0 bases, 3 bases remained unmatched. This CDR3 is built from 14 residues. CDR3 sequence: CASITGDSNQPQHF. The CDR3 region has the DNA TGTGCCAGCATAACAGGGGATAGCAATCAGCCCCAGCATTTT.

The chain carries TRBV6-5 and TRBJ2-7; D not certain. CDR1 is MNHEY and CDR2 is SVGAGI in the germline V gene. V was clipped by 0 bases and J by 3 bases, with 9 bases between them. This CDR3 spans 14 amino acids. CDR3: CASSYSTANYEQYF. In DNA form, the CDR3 reads TGTGCCAGCAGTTACTCCACAGCTAACTACGAGCAGTACTTC.

Remarks on this clone: Other DNA sequences in the same sample also yield this CDR3. The chain carries TRBV11-2 and TRBJ2-1; 8 bases line up with TRBD2. Germline lookup yields CDR1 SGHAT and CDR2 FQNNGV. The CDR3 has 13 amino acids. Germline trimming cut 9 bases from V and 9 bases from J; bases unmatched to any gene: 10. CDR3 region: CASSNRLASEQFF. The DNA for the CDR3 is TGTGCCAGTAGCAACAGACTAGCGAGTGAGCAGTTCTTC.

The genes are TRBV14 and TRBJ2-1, with D possibly matching TRBD2 (6 bases). The CDR3 is 15 amino acids. V was trimmed by 1 base and J by 3 bases, leaving 10 bases between them. Germline V CDR1 and CDR2: SGHDN, FVKESK. CDR3 bases: TGTGCCAGCAGCCAAGGGCGGGGACTCTACAATGAGCAGTTCTTC. As protein: CASSQGRGLYNEQFF. The full variable domain, its missing parts supplied by reference TRBV14 and TRBJ2-1, is EAGVTQFPSHSVIEKGQTVTLRCDPISGHDNLYWYRRVMGKEIKFLLHFVKESKQDESGMPNNRFLAERTGGTYSTLKVQPAELEDSGVYFCASSQGRGLYNEQFFGPGTRLTVL.

The chain employs TRBV27 and TRBJ1-4, with 8 bases that match TRBD1. This CDR3 spans 17 amino acids. Germline values: CDR1 MNHEY, CDR2 SMNVEV (reference sequence). V was pared by 1 base and J by 3 bases, with 7 bases of the junction left unmatched. The CDR3 protein is CASSLWGRGHANEKLFF. Written as DNA, the CDR3 is TGTGCCAGCAGTTTATGGGGCAGGGGGCATGCTAATGAAAAACTGTTTTTT.

The chain links TRBV5-4 to TRBJ2-1; TRBD2 aligns across 7 bases. V dropped 0 bases and J dropped 2; count of bases not matched to a gene: 2. The CDR3 runs 15 residues. In germline, CDR1 is SGHNT, CDR2 YYREEE (reference sequence). CDR3 sequence (DNA): TGTGCCAGCAGCTTGGGCACTAGCGCCTACAATGAGCAGTTCTTC. This sequence encodes CASSLGTSAYNEQFF.

The gene calls are TRBV10-3 and TRBJ2-1; 7 positions match TRBD1. This CDR3 region has 12 residues. The germline V gene has CDR1 ENHRY and CDR2 SYGVKD. The V gene end was trimmed by 10 bases and the J gene end by 2 bases; junction bases not matched to a gene: 2. The CDR3 region is CATGTAYNEQFF. The CDR3 DNA is TGTGCCACCGGGACAGCCTACAATGAGCAGTTCTTC.

This chain links TRBV19 with TRBJ2-7, with a tentative D call TRBD2 (5 bases). The V end lost 3 bases, the J end lost 4 bases, and 10 bases lay between the germline ends. Germline V CDR1 and CDR2: LNHDA, SQIVND (reference sequence). The CDR3 covers 13 residues. The CDR3 here is CASSMGEGYEQYF. DNA for the CDR3: TGTGCCAGTAGTATGGGAGAAGGATACGAGCAGTACTTC.

The chain carries TRBV5-4 and TRBJ2-2, with D possibly being TRBD1 (6 bases). V lost 4 bases to trimming and J lost 4 bases, with 17 bases between them. The CDR3 is 16 amino acids. Germline CDR1 SGHNT, CDR2 YYREEE (reference sequence). The CDR3 loop reads CASSNKAEGGTGELFF. CDR3 nucleotides: TGTGCCAGCAGCAACAAAGCGGAAGGGGGCACCGGGGAGCTGTTTTTT.

The chain links TRBV7-3 to TRBJ2-3; D gene uncertain. The CDR3 extends over 13 amino acids. The germline V and J ends were trimmed by 5 bases and 0 bases, with 6 bases remaining between them. Germline CDR1 is SGHTA and CDR2 is FQGTGA. The CDR3 DNA follows: TGTGCCAGCAGCGTGACTAGCACAGATACGCAGTATTTT. Its translation is CASSVTSTDTQYF.

The chain has TRBV29-1 and TRBJ2-3, with 13 nucleotides matching TRBD2. With V trimmed by 4 bases and J by 2 bases, 3 bases remained unmatched. The CDR3 extends over 15 amino acids. The germline V gene encodes CDR1 SQVTM and CDR2 ANQGSEA. CDR3 sequence reads: CSVGGTSGNTDTQYF. As DNA, the CDR3 is TGCAGCGTTGGGGGGACTAGCGGGAACACAGATACGCAGTATTTT.